The entry below describes one TCR beta chain. Sequenced by immunoSEQ multiplex PCR; TCRdb stores in-frame clones only, minus some. This sample has 400,000 to 450,000 clones; 90% occur once, and the top ten carry about 0.6%. This record belongs to a study of blood T cell repertoires in COVID-19. Study as a whole: T cells, B-cell-depleted T cells, or PBMCs supplied cDNA or gDNA.

The ends lost 1 base at V and 0 bases at J; junction bases unmatched: 2. CDR1 and CDR2 from the germline V gene are MNHEY and SVGAGI. The CDR3 length is 15 residues. The J gene is TRBJ1-2, the V gene TRBV6-5; TRBD1 agrees at 7 bases. The clonotype originates from a man between 18 and 35 years old who had recovered from COVID-19. Sample: PBMCs or T cells enriched from blood (not recorded which). The CDR3 DNA reads TGTGCCAGCAGTTACTACAGGGGAGCTAACTATGGCTACACCTTC. It yields the protein CASSYYRGANYGYTF.